This T cell receptor beta chain comes out of a study of blood T cell repertoires in COVID-19. About the study: Sources were T cells, B-cell-depleted T cells, or PBMCs; the material itself was cDNA or gDNA.

The CDR3 consists of 17 residues. The V end lost 4 bases, the J end lost 5 bases, and 21 bases lay between the germline ends. The germline CDR1 and CDR2 sequences are ENHRY and SYGVKD. Sequencing used immunoSEQ multiplex PCR; TCRdb keeps in-frame clones, though not all of them. The table includes fewer than 200,000 clones, approximately 92% detected once. This sequence was found in a woman between 45 and 65 years old with acute or convalescent COVID-19. The chain couples TRBV10-3 to TRBJ2-1, with D uncertain. Input material: peripheral blood. CDR3 protein: CAISAPPLDSPDNEQFF. In DNA, the CDR3 is TGTGCCATCAGTGCTCCCCCCCTAGATTCACCCGACAATGAGCAGTTCTTC.